This T cell receptor (beta chain) was recorded in a study of T-cell memory formation after mild COVID-19. Study findings and constraints: Day 15 to 85 contracting clones showed balanced CD4/CD8; later expanders leaned CD4+. Pre-infection memory already had some responding clones, implying cross-reactive memory joined.

This clonotype showed up just once. Its target is not known. A single record per CDR3 protein comes from TCRdb applying MiXCR to the 5' RACE reads. The sample has around 390,000 distinct CDR3 sequences, approximately 15% seen once; the top ten hold 20% to 25%. V was clipped by 7 bases and J by 3 bases, with 15 bases between them. Germline V gives CDR1 SEHNR, CDR2 FQNEAQ (reference sequence). This CDR3 comprises 14 residues. Sequencing was performed on PBMCs or a T cell subset sorted from them (not recorded which). The TCR originated in a young man who had mild COVID-19 (a few samples of this study predate the infection). Cell type and time point are not known. The rearrangement uses TRBV7-9 and TRBJ2-5; D may correspond to TRBD1 or TRBD2 (5 bases each). CDR3 bases: TGTGCCAGCACCTACCGGGGCCTGGAAGAGACCCAGTACTTC. Encoded protein: CASTYRGLEETQYF.